The 26 T cell receptor beta chains below come from one sample, sequenced in a study of T cells expressing NK-cell markers. TCRdb processed the 5' RACE reads again and assigns one entry to each CDR3 protein, with no DNA. The listing contains 550,000 to 600,000 distinct CDR3 sequences. The specimen was blood T cells: a sorted CD56 or NKG2C T cell subset, CD4+ or CD8+ T cells, or bulk PBMC T cells (not recorded which). Source of these receptors: a man aged 18 to 29 in good health.

The chain couples TRBV19 to TRBJ2-1; without DNA, the TCRdb call of TRBD1 cannot be checked. Germline V gene sequence: CDR1 LNHDA, CDR2 SQIVND (reference sequence). The CDR3 spans 18 residues. The CDR3 here is CASRSLRDPLSSYNEQFF. Combining the CDR3 with reference TRBV19 and TRBJ2-1 gives the whole variable domain DGGITQSPKYLFRKEGQNVTLSCEQNLNHDAMYWYRQDPGQGLRLIYYSQIVNDFQKGDIAEGYSVSREKKESFPLTVTSAQKNPTAFYLCASRSLRDPLSSYNEQFFGPGTRLTVL.

This chain connects TRBV5-4 to TRBJ2-5; the TCRdb call, TRBD1, lacks DNA for checking. The CDR3 has 15 residues. The germline V gene has CDR1 SGHNT and CDR2 YYREEE (reference sequence). The CDR3 here is CASSRSTGTQETQYF.

The rearrangement joins TRBV11-2 to TRBJ1-6. This CDR3 has 14 residues. Germline V CDR1 and CDR2: SGHAT, FQNNGV. This CDR3 reads CASSLDRWVGALHF.

The rearrangement links TRBV6-2 or TRBV6-3 to TRBJ2-3; TCRdb selects TRBD2, and the lack of DNA leaves this call unchecked. The CDR3 contains 14 residues. The germline gives CDR1 MNHEY, CDR2 SVGEGT. CDR3: CASNIAGEADTQYF.

J is TRBJ2-3 and V is TRBV24-1; TCRdb designates TRBD1, a call that cannot be tested without DNA. The CDR3 extends over 14 amino acids. The germline CDR1 and CDR2 sequences are KGHDR and SFDVKD. The CDR3 spells CATRATEGTDTQYF.

This sequence joins TRBV2 and TRBJ1-4. Germline V gene sequence: CDR1 SNHLY, CDR2 FYNNEI. The CDR3 length is 11 residues. CDR3: CASKETHTLFF.

This chain uses TRBV18 with TRBJ2-7; TCRdb outputs TRBD2, but without DNA this stays unchecked. The CDR3 has 13 amino acids. CDR1 KGHSH and CDR2 LQKENI come from the germline V gene. The CDR3 here is CATRPGPSYEQYF.

V and J are TRBV6-2 or TRBV6-3 and TRBJ2-3; TCRdb calls TRBD2, which cannot be checked without DNA. Germline loops: CDR1 MNHEY, CDR2 SVGEGT. The CDR3 sequence is 16 residues long. CDR3 sequence: CASRPGTRNGTDTQYF.

J is TRBJ1-4 and V is TRBV29-1. The CDR3 spans 13 residues. The germline CDR1 and CDR2 sequences are SQVTM and ANQGSEA. The CDR3 here is CSAVRGANEKLFF.

The chain employs TRBV5-1 and TRBJ2-1; TCRdb lists TRBD1, though no DNA is available to test this call. This CDR3 is built from 15 residues. CDR1 is SGHRS, CDR2 YFSETQ, per germline. The CDR3 protein is CASSRGNTGGNEQFF.

V and J are TRBV7-2 and TRBJ2-3; TCRdb picks TRBD1, but there is no DNA to check that call. Germline V gene sequence: CDR1 SGHTA, CDR2 FQGNSA. The length of the CDR3 is 16 residues. The CDR3 here is CASSLGTGRSTDTQYF.

The CDR3 protein is CASSGSGTVTDTQYF. V gene TRBV9 combines with J gene TRBJ2-3; TCRdb lists TRBD1, though no DNA is available to test this call. The CDR3 loop spans 15 amino acids. The germline V gene encodes CDR1 SGDLS and CDR2 YYNGEE.

The chain joins TRBV6-1 to TRBJ2-5; TCRdb proposes TRBD2, but this gene call is untestable without DNA. This CDR3 region has 14 residues. In germline, CDR1 is MNHNS, CDR2 SASEGT. CDR3 residues: CASSASRDSGTQYF.

The chain is built from TRBV10-3 and TRBJ2-6; TCRdb designates TRBD1, a call that cannot be tested without DNA. CDR3 length: 18 residues. Germline values: CDR1 ENHRY, CDR2 SYGVKD. The CDR3 loop reads CAISEHGQPSSGANVLTF.

CDR3 residues: CATSDSQTLITDTQYF. This sequence joins TRBV24-1 and TRBJ2-3; no DNA is available, so the TRBD2 call from TCRdb remains unchecked. Germline V gene data show CDR1 as KGHDR and CDR2 as SFDVKD. The CDR3 spans 16 residues.

The chain uses TRBV12-3 or TRBV12-4 and TRBJ2-2; absent DNA, TCRdb's TRBD1 call cannot be checked. This CDR3 is built from 15 residues. The CDR3: CASSLRTGGTGELFF.

V gene TRBV5-1 combines with J gene TRBJ2-5; TCRdb's D call of TRBD2 is untestable without DNA. CDR1 and CDR2 (germline): SGHRS, YFSETQ. The CDR3 is 14 amino acids. CDR3 residues: CASSRPGLEETQYF.

The genes are TRBV29-1 and TRBJ2-5; TCRdb designates TRBD2, a call that cannot be tested without DNA. Germline CDR1 and CDR2: SQVTM and ANQGSEA. The CDR3 has 12 residues. CDR3 sequence reads: CSVEAGLDAQYF.

The CDR3 sequence is CASSRQGAGGVEQFF. The genes are TRBV4-3 and TRBJ2-1; TCRdb indicates TRBD1, and absent DNA this call remains unverified. Germline V CDR1 and CDR2: LGHNA, YSLEER. This CDR3 spans 15 amino acids.

The rearrangement links TRBV12-3 or TRBV12-4 to TRBJ1-2; the D gene TCRdb calls, TRBD1, cannot be checked with no DNA. The CDR3 is 13 amino acids. The CDR3 reads CASSLGTGGGYTF.

This chain uses TRBV15 with TRBJ2-5; lacking DNA, the TRBD1 call made by TCRdb goes unchecked. The CDR3 runs 18 residues. Germline CDR1 is LNHNV and CDR2 is YYDKDF (reference sequence). The CDR3 here is CATSRDPNTGKLGETQYF.

The V gene is TRBV7-3, the J gene TRBJ2-2; TCRdb picks TRBD2, but there is no DNA to check that call. Germline V lookup: CDR1 SGHTA, CDR2 FQGTGA. This CDR3 contains 16 residues. This CDR3 is CASSLTGPSNTGELFF.

CDR3 loop: CASSLSQGARGYTF. The chain has TRBV7-8 and TRBJ1-2; TCRdb lists TRBD1, though no DNA is available to test this call. Germline V gene sequence: CDR1 SGHVS, CDR2 FQNEAQ. This CDR3 region has 14 residues.

This chain links TRBV6-1 with TRBJ2-3; the TCRdb call, TRBD1, lacks DNA for checking. The CDR3 is made up of 13 amino acids. Germline assignment: CDR1 MNHNS and CDR2 SASEGT. The CDR3 loop is CASSPGTSRRPYF.

V usage is TRBV10-3 and J usage is TRBJ2-1; TCRdb calls TRBD2, which cannot be checked without DNA. The CDR3 is 15 residues long. Germline loops: CDR1 ENHRY, CDR2 SYGVKD. CDR3 region: CAISDGLAAYNEQFF.

The V gene is TRBV30, the J gene TRBJ1-5; there is no DNA to check the TCRdb D call of TRBD1. The CDR3 length is 14 residues. Germline CDR1 GTSNPN, CDR2 SVGIG (reference sequence). The CDR3 here is CAWSVRGSNQPQHF.